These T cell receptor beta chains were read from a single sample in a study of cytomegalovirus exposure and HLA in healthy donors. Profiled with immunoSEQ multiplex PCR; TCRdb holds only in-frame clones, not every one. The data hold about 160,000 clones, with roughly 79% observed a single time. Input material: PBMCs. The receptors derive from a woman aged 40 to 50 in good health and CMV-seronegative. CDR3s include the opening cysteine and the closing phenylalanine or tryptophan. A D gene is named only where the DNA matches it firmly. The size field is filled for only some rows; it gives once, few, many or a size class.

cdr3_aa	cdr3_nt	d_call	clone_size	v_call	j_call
CASTRTPRRVDQPQHF	TGTGCCAGTACCAGAACCCCCCGCAGGGTGGATCAGCCCCAGCATTTT	NA	NA	TRBV19	TRBJ1-5
CASIGLSVGDSSSYEQYF	TGTGCCAGCATCGGACTATCGGTAGGGGACTCAAGCTCCTACGAGCAGTACTTC	NA	NA	TRBV28	TRBJ2-7
CASSPQGSSGNTIYF	TGTGCCAGCAGCCCCCAGGGGAGCTCTGGAAACACCATATATTTT	NA	NA	TRBV9	TRBJ1-3
CASSPISRTNTGELFF	TGTGCCAGCAGCCCCATTAGCCGAACGAACACCGGGGAGCTGTTTTTT	NA	NA	TRBV28	TRBJ2-2
CASSPTGLGNQPQHF	TGCGCCAGCAGCCCTACAGGGCTTGGTAATCAGCCCCAGCATTTT	NA	NA	TRBV5-1	TRBJ1-5
CASSQEGGSPGNTIYF	TGTGCCAGCAGCCAAGAAGGAGGGAGCCCTGGAAACACCATATATTTT	NA	NA	TRBV4-2	TRBJ1-3
CASSPAGQGYEQYF	TGTGCCAGCAGCCCCGCCGGACAGGGCTACGAGCAGTACTTC	TRBD1	NA	TRBV5-6	TRBJ2-7
CASISSWPGTGELFF	TGTGCCAGCATTTCAAGCTGGCCGGGGACCGGGGAGCTGTTTTTT	NA	once	TRBV7-9	TRBJ2-2
CATRVLPNTGELFF	TGTGCCACCCGGGTGCTCCCGAACACCGGGGAGCTGTTTTTT	NA	once	TRBV19	TRBJ2-2
CASRPRDRGSYEQYF	TGTGCCAGCAGACCCCGGGACAGGGGCTCCTACGAGCAGTACTTC	TRBD1	NA	TRBV6-5	TRBJ2-7
CASSATQGPYEQYF	TGTGCCAGCAGCGCGACACAGGGCCCCTACGAGCAGTACTTC	NA	NA	TRBV7-3	TRBJ2-7
CASSLVGDRAGTEAFF	TGTGCCAGCAGCTTGGTGGGCGACAGGGCGGGGACTGAAGCTTTCTTT	TRBD1	NA	TRBV5-6	TRBJ1-1
CASSFSNEQFF	TGTGCCAGCAGCTTTAGCAATGAGCAGTTCTTC	NA	NA	TRBV11-3	TRBJ2-1
CASSPTGVKTEAFF	TGCGCCAGCAGTCCGACAGGGGTAAAGACTGAAGCTTTCTTT	TRBD1	NA	TRBV10-1	TRBJ1-1
CASSLVAGSLSYGYTF	TGTGCCAGCAGCTTGGTTGCAGGTAGTTTGTCCTATGGCTACACCTTC	NA	few	TRBV5-6	TRBJ1-2
CASSPRLAEDTGELFF	TGTGCCAGCAGCCCACGACTAGCAGAGGACACCGGGGAGCTGTTTTTT	TRBD2	NA	TRBV7-9	TRBJ2-2
CASSLRRNQPQHF	TGTGCCAGCAGTTTAAGGAGGAATCAGCCCCAGCATTTT	NA	once	TRBV28	TRBJ1-5
CACSSAVAGGANEQFF	TGTGCCTGCAGCTCGGCGGTAGCGGGAGGGGCCAATGAGCAGTTCTTC	TRBD2	NA	TRBV7-2	TRBJ2-1
CASSGGLKFYGYTF	TGTGCCAGCAGTGGAGGCCTTAAGTTTTACGGCTACACCTTC	NA	NA	TRBV2	TRBJ1-2
CASSRQLGLAGGQGLETQYF	TGTGCCAGCAGCCGACAACTCGGACTAGCGGGGGGACAGGGGTTAGAGACCCAGTACTTC	TRBD2	NA	TRBV4-2	TRBJ2-5
CASSFRQESQPQHF	TGTGCCAGCAGTTTCAGACAGGAGAGTCAGCCCCAGCATTTT	NA	NA	TRBV27	TRBJ1-5
CASSFGYYNEQFF	TGTGCCAGCAGCTTCGGTTACTACAATGAGCAGTTCTTC	NA	NA	TRBV7-6	TRBJ2-1
CASSMGQLNTEAFF	TGTGCCAGCAGCATGGGACAGTTGAACACTGAAGCTTTCTTT	TRBD1	NA	TRBV5-4	TRBJ1-1
CAWSVETGDYGYTF	TGTGCCTGGAGTGTAGAGACAGGGGATTATGGCTACACCTTC	TRBD1	once	TRBV30	TRBJ1-2
CASSLGGTGSETQYF	TGTGCCAGCAGCTTAGGAGGGACAGGGAGTGAGACCCAGTACTTC	TRBD1	NA	TRBV7-6	TRBJ2-5
CASRVPVQETQYF	TGTGCCAGCAGGGTTCCAGTCCAAGAGACCCAGTACTTC	NA	NA	TRBV6-1	TRBJ2-5